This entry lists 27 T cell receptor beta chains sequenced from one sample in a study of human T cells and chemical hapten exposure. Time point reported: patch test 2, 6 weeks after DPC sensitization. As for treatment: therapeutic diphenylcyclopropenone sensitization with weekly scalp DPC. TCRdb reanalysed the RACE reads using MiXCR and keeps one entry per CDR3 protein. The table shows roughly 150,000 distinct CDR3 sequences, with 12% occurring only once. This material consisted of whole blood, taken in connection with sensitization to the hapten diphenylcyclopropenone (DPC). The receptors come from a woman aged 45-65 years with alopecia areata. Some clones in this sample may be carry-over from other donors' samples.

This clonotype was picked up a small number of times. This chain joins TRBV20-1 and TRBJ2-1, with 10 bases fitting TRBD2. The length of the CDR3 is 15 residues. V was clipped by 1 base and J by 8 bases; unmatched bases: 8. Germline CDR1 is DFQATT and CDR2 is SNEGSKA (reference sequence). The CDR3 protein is CSARAWPSGSDEQFF. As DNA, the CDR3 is TGCAGTGCTAGAGCCTGGCCTAGCGGGAGCGATGAGCAGTTCTTC.

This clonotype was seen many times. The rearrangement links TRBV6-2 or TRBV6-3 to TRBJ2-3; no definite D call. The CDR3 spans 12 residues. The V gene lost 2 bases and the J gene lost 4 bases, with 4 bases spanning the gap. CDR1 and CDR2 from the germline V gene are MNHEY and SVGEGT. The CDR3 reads CASSYPADTQYF. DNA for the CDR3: TGTGCCAGCAGTTACCCGGCAGATACGCAGTATTTT.

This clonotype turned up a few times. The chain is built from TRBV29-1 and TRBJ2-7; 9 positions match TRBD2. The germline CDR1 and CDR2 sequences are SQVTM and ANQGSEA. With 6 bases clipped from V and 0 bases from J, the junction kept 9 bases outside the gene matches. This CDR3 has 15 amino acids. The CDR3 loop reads CSVSLAGRNSYEQYF. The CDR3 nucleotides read TGCAGCGTCAGCCTAGCGGGACGAAACTCCTACGAGCAGTACTTC.

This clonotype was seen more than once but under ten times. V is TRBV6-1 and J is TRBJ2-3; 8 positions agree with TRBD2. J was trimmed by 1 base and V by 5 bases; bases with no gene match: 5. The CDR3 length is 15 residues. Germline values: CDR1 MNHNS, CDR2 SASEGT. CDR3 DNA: TGTGCCAGCAGTCCGGGACTAGGCGGCACAGATACGCAGTATTTT. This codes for CASSPGLGGTDTQYF.

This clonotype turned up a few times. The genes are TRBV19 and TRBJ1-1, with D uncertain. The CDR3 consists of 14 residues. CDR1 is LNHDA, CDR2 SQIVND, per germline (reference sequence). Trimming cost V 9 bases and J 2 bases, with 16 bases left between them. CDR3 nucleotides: TGTGCCAGACGCCACCCATTGATTAACACTGAAGCTTTCTTT. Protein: CARRHPLINTEAFF.

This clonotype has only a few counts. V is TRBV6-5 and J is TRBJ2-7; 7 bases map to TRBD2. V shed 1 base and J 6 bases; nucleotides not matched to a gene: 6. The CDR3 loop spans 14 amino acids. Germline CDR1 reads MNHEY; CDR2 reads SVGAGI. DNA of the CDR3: TGTGCCAGCAGTTACTTCGGGACTAACCTCGAGCAGTACTTC. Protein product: CASSYFGTNLEQYF.

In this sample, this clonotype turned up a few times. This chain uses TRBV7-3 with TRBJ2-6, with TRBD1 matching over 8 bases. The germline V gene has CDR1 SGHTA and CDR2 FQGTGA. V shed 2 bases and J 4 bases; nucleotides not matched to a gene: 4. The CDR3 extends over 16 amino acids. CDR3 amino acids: CASSLQGAAGANVLTF. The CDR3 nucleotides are TGTGCCAGCAGCTTACAGGGGGCGGCCGGGGCCAACGTCCTGACTTTC.

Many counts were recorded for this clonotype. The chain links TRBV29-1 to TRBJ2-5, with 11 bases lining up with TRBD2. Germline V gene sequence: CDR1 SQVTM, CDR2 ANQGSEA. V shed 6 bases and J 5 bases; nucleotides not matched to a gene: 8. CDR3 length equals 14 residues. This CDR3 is CSVPTSGTSETQYF. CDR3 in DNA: TGCAGCGTACCGACTAGCGGGACGTCGGAGACCCAGTACTTC.

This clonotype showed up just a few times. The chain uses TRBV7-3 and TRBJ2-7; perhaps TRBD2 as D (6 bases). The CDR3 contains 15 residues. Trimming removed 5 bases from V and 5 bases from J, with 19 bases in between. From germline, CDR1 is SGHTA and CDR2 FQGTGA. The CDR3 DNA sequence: TGTGCCAGCAGCCCCGCTGCGGGAAACAGTAACGAGCAGTACTTC. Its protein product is CASSPAAGNSNEQYF.

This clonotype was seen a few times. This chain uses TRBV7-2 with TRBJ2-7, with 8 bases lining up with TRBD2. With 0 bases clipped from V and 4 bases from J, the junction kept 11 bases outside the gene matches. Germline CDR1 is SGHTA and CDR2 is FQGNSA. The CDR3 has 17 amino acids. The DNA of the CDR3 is TGTGCCAGCAGCTTAGCCGCCGGAAGCGGGAGAGGATACGAGCAGTACTTC. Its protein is CASSLAAGSGRGYEQYF.

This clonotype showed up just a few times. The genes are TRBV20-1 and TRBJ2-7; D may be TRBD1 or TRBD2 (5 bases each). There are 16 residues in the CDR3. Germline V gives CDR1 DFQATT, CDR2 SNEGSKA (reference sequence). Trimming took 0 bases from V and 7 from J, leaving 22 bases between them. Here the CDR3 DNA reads TGCAGTGCTAGAGATTTTAGGGGAGATAGGCCTGAAGAGCAGTACTTC. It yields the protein CSARDFRGDRPEEQYF.

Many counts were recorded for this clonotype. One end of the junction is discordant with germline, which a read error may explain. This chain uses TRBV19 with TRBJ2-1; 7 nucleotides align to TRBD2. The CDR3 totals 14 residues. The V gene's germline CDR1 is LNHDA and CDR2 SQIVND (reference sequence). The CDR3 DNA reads TGTGCCAGTAGTATAGACACGCGACTAGCAGCTACTTCGTTC. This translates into CASSIDTRLAATSF.

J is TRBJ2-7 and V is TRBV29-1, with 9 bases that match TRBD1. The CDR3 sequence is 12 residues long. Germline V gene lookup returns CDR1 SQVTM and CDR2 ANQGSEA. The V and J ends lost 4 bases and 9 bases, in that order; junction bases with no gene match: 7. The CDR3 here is CSVVQGASVQYF. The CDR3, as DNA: TGCAGCGTTGTACAGGGGGCTTCGGTGCAGTACTTC.

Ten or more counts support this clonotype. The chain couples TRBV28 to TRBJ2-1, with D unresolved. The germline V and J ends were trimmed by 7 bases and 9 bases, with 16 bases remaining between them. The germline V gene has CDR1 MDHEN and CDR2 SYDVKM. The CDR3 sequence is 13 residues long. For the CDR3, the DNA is TGTGCCAGCACCCTAGGACGGCCGGTTGAGCAGTTCTTC. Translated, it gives CASTLGRPVEQFF.

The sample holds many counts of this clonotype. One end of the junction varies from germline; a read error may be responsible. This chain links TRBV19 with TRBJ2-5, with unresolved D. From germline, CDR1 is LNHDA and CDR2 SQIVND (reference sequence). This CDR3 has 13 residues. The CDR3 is CASSILHQGTQYF. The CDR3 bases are TGTGCCAGTAGTATCCTACACCAAGGGACCCAGTACTTC.

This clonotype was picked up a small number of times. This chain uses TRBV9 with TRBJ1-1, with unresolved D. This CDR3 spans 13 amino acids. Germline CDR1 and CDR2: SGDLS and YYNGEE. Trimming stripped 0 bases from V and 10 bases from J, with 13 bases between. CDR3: CASSVVVPGGAFF. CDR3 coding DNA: TGTGCCAGCAGCGTAGTGGTCCCCGGTGGAGCTTTCTTT.

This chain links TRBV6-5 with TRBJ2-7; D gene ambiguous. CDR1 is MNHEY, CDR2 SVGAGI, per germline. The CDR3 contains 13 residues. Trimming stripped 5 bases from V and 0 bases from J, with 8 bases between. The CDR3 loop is CASSPLSSYEQYF. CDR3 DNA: TGTGCCAGCAGTCCTTTGAGCTCCTACGAGCAGTACTTC.

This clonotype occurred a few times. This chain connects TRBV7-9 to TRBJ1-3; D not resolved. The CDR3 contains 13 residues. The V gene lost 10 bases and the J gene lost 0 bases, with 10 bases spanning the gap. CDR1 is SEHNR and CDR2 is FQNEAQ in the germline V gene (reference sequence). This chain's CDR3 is CATTGSSGNTIYF. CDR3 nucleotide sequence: TGTGCCACCACGGGGTCCTCTGGAAACACCATATATTTT.

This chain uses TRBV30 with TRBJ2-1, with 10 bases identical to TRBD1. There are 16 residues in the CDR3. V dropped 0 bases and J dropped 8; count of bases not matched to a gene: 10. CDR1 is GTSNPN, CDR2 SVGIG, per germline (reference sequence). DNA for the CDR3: TGTGCCTGGAGTGTCGGGACAGGGGCCGGAGTGGATGAGCAGTTCTTC. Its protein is CAWSVGTGAGVDEQFF.

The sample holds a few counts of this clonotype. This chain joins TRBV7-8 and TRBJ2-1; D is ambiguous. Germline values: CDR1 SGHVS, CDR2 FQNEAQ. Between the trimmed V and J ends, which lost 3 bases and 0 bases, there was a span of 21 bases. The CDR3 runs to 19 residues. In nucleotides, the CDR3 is TGTGCCAGCAGCTTTAGTACCTCACAGCGCTCGAGCTCCTACAATGAGCAGTTCTTC. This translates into CASSFSTSQRSSSYNEQFF. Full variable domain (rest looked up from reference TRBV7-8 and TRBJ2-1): GAGVSQSPRYKVAKRGQDVALRCDPISGHVSLFWYQQALGQGPEFLTYFQNEAQLDKSGLPSDRFFAERPEGSVSTLKIQRTQQEDSAVYLCASSFSTSQRSSSYNEQFFGPGTRLTVL.

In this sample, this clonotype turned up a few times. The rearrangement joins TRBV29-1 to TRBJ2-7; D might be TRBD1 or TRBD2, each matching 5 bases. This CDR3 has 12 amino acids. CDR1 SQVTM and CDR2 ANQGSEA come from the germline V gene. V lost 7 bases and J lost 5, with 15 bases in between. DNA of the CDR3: TGCAGCGCTCGGGACGTCGGGGACGAGCAGTACTTC. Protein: CSARDVGDEQYF.

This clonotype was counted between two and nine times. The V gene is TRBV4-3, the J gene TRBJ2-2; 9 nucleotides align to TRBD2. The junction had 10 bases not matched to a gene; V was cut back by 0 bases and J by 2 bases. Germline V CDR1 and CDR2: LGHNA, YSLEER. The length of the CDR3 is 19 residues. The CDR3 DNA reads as TGCGCCAGCAGCCAAGATTGGGTAGCGGGAGTCGCTAACACCGGGGAGCTGTTTTTT. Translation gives CASSQDWVAGVANTGELFF.

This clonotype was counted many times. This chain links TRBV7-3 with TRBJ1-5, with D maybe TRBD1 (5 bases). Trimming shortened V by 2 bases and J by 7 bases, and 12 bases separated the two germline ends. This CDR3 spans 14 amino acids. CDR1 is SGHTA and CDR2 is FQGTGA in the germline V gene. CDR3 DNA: TGTGCCAGCAGCTTAGGGCAGGGTGAGCAGCCCCAGCATTTT. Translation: CASSLGQGEQPQHF.

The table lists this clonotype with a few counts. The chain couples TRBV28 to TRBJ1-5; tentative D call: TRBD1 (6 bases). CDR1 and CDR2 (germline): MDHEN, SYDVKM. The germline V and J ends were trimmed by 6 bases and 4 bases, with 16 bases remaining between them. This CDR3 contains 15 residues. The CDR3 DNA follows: TGTGCCAGCAGCCGTACGGGGGCCGGGAATCAGCCCCAGCATTTT. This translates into CASSRTGAGNQPQHF.

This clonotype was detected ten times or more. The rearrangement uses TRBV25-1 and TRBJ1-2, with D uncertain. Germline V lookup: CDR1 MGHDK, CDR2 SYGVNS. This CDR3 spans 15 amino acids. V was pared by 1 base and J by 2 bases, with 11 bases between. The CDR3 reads CASSESAVLNYGYTF. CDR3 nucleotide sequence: TGTGCCAGCAGTGAATCGGCGGTTCTCAACTATGGCTACACCTTC.

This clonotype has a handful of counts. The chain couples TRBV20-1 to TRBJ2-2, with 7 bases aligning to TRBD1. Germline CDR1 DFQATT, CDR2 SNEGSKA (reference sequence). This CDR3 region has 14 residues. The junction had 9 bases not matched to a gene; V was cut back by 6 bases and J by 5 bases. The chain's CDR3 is CSAEGGSRTGELFF. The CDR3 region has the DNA TGCAGTGCGGAAGGGGGCTCTAGGACCGGGGAGCTGTTTTTT.

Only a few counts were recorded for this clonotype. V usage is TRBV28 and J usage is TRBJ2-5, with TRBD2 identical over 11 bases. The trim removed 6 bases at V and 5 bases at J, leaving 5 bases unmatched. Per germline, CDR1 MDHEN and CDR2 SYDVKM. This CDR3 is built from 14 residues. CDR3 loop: CASRGTSGSETQYF. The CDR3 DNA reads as TGTGCCAGCAGGGGGACTAGCGGCTCGGAGACCCAGTACTTC.